This record concerns one T cell receptor (beta chain) sequence. This sample is drawn from a study of blood T cells in healthy people across ages. A second PCR of 7 to 11 cycles used a sample-barcoded 5' primer and a J-beta primer mix. One entry per CDR3 protein, called by TCRdb with MiXCR from the 5' RACE reads. The repertoire consists of around 1.1 million distinct CDR3 sequences, with roughly two fifths occurring once and the leading ten covering approximately 14%. With 2 bases removed from V and 1 base from J, the gap between germline ends came to 8 bases. CDR1 is MNHEY, CDR2 SVGAGI, per germline. This CDR3 is built from 14 residues.

The sequence was obtained from a man between 18 and 29 years old in good health. This sequence joins TRBV6-5 and TRBJ1-1; no clear D gene. The material sequenced was blood. The CDR3, as DNA: TGTGCCAGCAGTTACGGTATGAAGAACACTGAAGCTTTCTTT. Translating it yields CASSYGMKNTEAFF.